This T cell receptor (beta chain) was retrieved from a study of T cells in Graves' hyperthyroidism and ophthalmopathy. Ophthalmopathy cases met thresholds of Clinical Activity Score at least 3, NOSPECS grade at least 4 and duration under 3 months. The study left out patients who had uncontrolled infection, other autoimmune disease, pregnancy or lactation. Study-level results: Most clonotypes expanded in thyroid above 0.001 were likewise present in blood. Separating ophthalmopathy from stable hyperthyroidism was achieved by a 13 V-J model.

Comments on this clonotype: What it recognizes is unknown.

The TCR beta CDR3 regions underwent amplification using RNA transcripts as the source. First-round RT-PCR of the TCR CDR3 relied on the HTBI primer set. TCRdb re-called the multiplex PCR reads with MiXCR, one entry per CDR3 protein. The sample lists approximately 620,000 distinct CDR3 sequences, about a sixth occurring once. V was clipped by 6 bases and J by 4 bases; unmatched bases: 11. Germline CDR1 is MNHEY and CDR2 is SMNVEV (reference sequence). This CDR3 is 15 amino acids long. J is TRBJ1-1 and V is TRBV27; TRBD1 aligns across 7 bases. This receptor was obtained from a woman aged 40 to 50 with Graves' ophthalmopathy. Material: blood. In DNA form, the CDR3 reads TGTGCCAGCAGATCACAGGGGAAAGGAATCACTGAAGCTTTCTTT. Protein: CASRSQGKGITEAFF.